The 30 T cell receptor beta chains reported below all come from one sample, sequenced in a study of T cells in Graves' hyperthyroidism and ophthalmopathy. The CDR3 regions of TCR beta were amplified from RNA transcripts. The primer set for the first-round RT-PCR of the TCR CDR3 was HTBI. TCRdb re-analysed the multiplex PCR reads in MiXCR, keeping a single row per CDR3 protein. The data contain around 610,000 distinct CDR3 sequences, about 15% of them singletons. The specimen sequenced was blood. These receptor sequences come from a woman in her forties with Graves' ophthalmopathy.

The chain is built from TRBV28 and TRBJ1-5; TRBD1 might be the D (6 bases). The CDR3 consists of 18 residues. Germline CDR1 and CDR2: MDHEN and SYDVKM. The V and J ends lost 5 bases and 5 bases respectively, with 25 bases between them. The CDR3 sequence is CASSHPRNYGQIDQPQHF. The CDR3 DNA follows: TGTGCCAGCAGTCATCCGAGAAATTATGGACAGATAGATCAGCCCCAGCATTTT.

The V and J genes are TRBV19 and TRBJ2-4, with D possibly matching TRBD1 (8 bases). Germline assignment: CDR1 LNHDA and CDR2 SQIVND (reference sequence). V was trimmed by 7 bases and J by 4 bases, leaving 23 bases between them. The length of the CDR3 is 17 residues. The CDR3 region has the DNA TGTGCCAGTAAGGGGAGGGCAGGGGGCTTGACGAAAAACATTCAGTACTTC. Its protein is CASKGRAGGLTKNIQYF.

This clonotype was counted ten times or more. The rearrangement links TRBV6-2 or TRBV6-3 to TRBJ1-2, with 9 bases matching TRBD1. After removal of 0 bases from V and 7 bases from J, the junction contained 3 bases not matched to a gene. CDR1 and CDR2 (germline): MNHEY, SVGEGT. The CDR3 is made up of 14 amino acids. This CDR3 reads CASSYSTGGSGYTF. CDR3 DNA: TGTGCCAGCAGTTACTCGACAGGGGGTTCTGGCTACACCTTC.

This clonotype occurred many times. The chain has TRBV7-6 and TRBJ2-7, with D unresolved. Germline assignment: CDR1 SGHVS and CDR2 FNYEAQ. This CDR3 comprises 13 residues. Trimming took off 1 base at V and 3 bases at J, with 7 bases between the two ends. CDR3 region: CASSLGPYYEQYF. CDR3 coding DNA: TGTGCCAGCAGCTTAGGCCCGTACTACGAGCAGTACTTC.

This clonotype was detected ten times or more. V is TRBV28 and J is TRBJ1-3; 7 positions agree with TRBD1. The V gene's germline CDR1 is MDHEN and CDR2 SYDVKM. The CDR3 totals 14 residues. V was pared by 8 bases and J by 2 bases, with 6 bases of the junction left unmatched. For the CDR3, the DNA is TGTGCCAGCCATTTAGACAGGGCTGGAAACACCATATATTTT. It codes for CASHLDRAGNTIYF.

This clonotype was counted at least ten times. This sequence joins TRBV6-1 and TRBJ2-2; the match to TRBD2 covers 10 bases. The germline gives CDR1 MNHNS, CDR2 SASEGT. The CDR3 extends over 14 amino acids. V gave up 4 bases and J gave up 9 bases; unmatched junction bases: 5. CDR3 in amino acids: CASSGTSGSRELFF. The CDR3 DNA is TGTGCCAGCAGTGGGACTAGCGGCAGTAGGGAGCTGTTTTTT.

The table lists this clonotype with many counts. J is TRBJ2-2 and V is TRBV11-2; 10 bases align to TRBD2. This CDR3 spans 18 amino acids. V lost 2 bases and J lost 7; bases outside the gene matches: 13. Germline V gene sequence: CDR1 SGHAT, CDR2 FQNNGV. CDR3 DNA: TGTGCCAGCAGCTTACAAGATTGGGCTAGCGGGAGTGGCGGGGAGCTGTTTTTT. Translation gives CASSLQDWASGSGGELFF.

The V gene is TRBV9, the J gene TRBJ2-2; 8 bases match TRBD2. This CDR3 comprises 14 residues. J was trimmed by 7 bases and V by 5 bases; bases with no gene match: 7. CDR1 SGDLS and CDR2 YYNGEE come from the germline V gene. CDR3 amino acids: CASRPREGVGELFF. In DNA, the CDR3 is TGTGCCAGCAGGCCTCGGGAGGGGGTCGGGGAGCTGTTTTTT.

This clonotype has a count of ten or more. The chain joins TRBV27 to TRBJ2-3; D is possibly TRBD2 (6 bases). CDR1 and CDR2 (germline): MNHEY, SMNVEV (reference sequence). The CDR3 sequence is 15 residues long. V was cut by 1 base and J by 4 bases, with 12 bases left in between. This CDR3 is CASSLFPGEPDTQYF. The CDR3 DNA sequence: TGTGCCAGCAGTTTATTCCCGGGAGAGCCAGATACGCAGTATTTT.

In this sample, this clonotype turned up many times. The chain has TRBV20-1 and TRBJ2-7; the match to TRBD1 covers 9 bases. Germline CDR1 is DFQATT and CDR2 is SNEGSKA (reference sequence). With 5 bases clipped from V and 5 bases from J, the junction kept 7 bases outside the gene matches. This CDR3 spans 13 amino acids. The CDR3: CSAPGDRDDEQYF. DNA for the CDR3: TGCAGTGCTCCTGGGGACAGGGATGACGAGCAGTACTTC.

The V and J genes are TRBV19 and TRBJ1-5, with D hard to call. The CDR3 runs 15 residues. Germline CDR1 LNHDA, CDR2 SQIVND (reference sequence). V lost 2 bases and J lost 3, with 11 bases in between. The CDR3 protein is CASSIIFSSNQPQHF. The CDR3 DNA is TGTGCCAGTAGTATAATATTCAGCTCCAATCAGCCCCAGCATTTT.

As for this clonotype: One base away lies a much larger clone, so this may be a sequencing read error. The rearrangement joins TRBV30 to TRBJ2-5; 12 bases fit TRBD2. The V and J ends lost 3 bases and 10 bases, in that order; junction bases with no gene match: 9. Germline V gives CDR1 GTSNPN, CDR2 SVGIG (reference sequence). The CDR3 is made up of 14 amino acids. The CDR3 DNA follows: TGTGCCTGGAGCGGACTAGCGGGGCTAGGGGTCCAGTACTTC. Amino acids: CAWSGLAGLGVQYF.

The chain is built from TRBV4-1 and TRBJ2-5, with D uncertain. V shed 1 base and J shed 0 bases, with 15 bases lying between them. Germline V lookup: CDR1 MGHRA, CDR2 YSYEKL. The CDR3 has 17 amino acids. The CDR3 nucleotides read TGCGCCAGCAGCCAAGGCTACAGAAACCGGTACCAAGAGACCCAGTACTTC. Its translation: CASSQGYRNRYQETQYF.

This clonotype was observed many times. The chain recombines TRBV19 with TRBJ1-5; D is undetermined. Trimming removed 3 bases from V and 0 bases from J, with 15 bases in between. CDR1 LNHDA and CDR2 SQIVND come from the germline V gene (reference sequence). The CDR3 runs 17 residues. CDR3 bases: TGTGCCAGTAGTATTATCCCCGGCCTTTATAGCAATCAGCCCCAGCATTTT. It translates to CASSIIPGLYSNQPQHF.

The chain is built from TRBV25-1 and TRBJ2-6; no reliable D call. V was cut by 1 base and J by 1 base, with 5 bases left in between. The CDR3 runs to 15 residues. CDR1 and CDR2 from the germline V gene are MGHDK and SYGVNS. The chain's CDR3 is CASSEFWSGANVLTF. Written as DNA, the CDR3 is TGTGCCAGCAGTGAATTTTGGTCTGGGGCCAACGTCCTGACTTTC.

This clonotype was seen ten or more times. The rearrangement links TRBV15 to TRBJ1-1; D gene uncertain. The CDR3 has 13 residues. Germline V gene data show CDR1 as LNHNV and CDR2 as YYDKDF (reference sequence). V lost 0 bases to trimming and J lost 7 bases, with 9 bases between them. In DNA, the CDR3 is TGTGCCACCAGCAGAGATAGGATCAATGAAGCTTTCTTT. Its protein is CATSRDRINEAFF. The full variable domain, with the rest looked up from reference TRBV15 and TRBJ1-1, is DAMVIQNPRYQVTQFGKPVTLSCSQTLNHNVMYWYQQKSSQAPKLLFHYYDKDFNNEADTPDNFQSRRPNTSFCFLDIRSPGLGDTAMYLCATSRDRINEAFFGQGTRLTVV.

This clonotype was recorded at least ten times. CDR3 loop: CASSFREQYF. In DNA form, the CDR3 reads TGTGCCAGCAGTTTCCGCGAGCAGTACTTC. The rearrangement uses TRBV28 and TRBJ2-7; D not certain. The CDR3 loop spans 10 amino acids. Trimming left V 3 bases short and J 6 bases short, with 3 bases between. Germline CDR1 is MDHEN and CDR2 is SYDVKM. Filled out from reference TRBV28 and TRBJ2-7, the complete variable domain reads DVKVTQSSRYLVKRTGEKVFLECVQDMDHENMFWYRQDPGLGLRLIYFSYDVKMKEKGDIPEGYSVSREKKERFSLILESASTNQTSMYLCASSFREQYFGPGTRLTVT.

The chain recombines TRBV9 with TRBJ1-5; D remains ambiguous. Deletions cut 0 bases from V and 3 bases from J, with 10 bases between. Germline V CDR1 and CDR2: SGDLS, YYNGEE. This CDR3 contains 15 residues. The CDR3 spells CASSVGPGDNQPQHF. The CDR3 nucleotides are TGTGCCAGCAGCGTAGGGCCGGGAGACAATCAGCCCCAGCATTTT.

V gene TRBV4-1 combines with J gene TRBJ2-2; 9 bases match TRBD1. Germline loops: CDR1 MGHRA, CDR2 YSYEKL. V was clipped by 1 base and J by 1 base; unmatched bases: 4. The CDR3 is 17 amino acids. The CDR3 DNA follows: TGCGCCAGCAGCCAAGCCCCGGGACAGGGGAACACCGGGGAGCTGTTTTTT. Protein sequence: CASSQAPGQGNTGELFF.

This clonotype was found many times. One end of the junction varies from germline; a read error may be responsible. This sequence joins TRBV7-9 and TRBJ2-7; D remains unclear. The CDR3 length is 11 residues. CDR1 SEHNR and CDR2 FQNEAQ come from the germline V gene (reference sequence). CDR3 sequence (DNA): TGTACCAGCAGCAACAACTACGAGCAGTACTTC. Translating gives CTSSNNYEQYF.

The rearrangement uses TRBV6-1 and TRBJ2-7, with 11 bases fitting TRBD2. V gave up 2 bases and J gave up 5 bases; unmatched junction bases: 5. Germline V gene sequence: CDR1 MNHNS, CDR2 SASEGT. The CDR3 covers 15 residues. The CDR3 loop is CASSEPGLAVNEQYF. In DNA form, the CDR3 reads TGTGCCAGCAGTGAACCGGGACTAGCGGTAAACGAGCAGTACTTC.

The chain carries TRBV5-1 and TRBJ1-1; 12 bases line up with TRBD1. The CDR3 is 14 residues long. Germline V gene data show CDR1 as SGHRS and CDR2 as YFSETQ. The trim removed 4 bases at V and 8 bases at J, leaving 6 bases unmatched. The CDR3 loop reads CASSVTGTGGEAFF. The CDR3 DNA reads TGCGCCAGCAGCGTTACCGGGACAGGGGGCGAAGCTTTCTTT.

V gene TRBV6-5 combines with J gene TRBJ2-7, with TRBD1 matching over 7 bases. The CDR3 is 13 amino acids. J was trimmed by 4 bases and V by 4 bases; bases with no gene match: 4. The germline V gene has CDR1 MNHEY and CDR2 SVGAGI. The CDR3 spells CASSSSQGYEQYF. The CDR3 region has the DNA TGTGCCAGCAGTTCCTCACAGGGGTACGAGCAGTACTTC.

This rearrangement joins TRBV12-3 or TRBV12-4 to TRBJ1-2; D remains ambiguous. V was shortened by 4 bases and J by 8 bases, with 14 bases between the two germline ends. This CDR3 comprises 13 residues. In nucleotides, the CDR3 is TGTGCCAGCAGTTCTCTGGAAGTAGGCGGCTACACCTTC. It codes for CASSSLEVGGYTF.

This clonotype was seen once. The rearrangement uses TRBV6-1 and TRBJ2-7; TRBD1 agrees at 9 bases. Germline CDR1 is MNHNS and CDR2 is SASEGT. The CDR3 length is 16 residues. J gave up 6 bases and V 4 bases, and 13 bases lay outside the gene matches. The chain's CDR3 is CASSAAFSGTGFEQYF. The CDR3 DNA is TGTGCCAGCAGTGCTGCTTTTTCCGGGACAGGGTTCGAGCAGTACTTC.

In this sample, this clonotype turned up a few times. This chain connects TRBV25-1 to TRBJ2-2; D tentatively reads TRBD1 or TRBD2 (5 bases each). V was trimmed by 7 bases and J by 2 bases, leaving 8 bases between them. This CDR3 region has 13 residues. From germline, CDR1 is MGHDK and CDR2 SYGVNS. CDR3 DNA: TGTGCCAGCACAGGGAGAAACACCGGGGAGCTGTTTTTT. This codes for CASTGRNTGELFF.

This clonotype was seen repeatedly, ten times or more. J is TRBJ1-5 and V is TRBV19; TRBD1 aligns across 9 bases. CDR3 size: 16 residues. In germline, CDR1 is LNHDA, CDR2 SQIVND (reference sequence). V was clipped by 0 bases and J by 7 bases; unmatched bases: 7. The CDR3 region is CASSIDPGQGHQPQHF. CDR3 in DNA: TGTGCCAGTAGTATAGATCCGGGACAGGGACACCAGCCCCAGCATTTT. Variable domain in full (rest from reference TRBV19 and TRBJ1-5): DGGITQSPKYLFRKEGQNVTLSCEQNLNHDAMYWYRQDPGQGLRLIYYSQIVNDFQKGDIAEGYSVSREKKESFPLTVTSAQKNPTAFYLCASSIDPGQGHQPQHFGDGTRLSIL.

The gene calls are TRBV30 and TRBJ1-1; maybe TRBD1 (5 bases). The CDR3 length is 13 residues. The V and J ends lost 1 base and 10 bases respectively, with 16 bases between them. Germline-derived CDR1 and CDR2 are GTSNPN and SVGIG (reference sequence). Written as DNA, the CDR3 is TGTGCCTGGAGTGCTTCAACAGGCGCTGGAGCTTTCTTT. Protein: CAWSASTGAGAFF.

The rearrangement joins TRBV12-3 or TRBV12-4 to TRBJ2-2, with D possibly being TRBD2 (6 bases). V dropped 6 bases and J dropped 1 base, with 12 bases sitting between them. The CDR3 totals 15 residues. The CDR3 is CASRAGRQNTGELFF. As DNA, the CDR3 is TGTGCCAGCAGGGCGGGACGGCAGAACACCGGGGAGCTGTTTTTT.

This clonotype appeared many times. CDR3: CASSQASFGRVVKTQYF. Here the CDR3 DNA reads TGTGCCAGCAGCCAAGCCTCGTTCGGCAGGGTCGTAAAGACCCAGTACTTC. V gene TRBV14 combines with J gene TRBJ2-5; perhaps TRBD1 as D (5 bases). The V end lost 1 base, the J end lost 6 bases, and 21 bases lay between the germline ends. The CDR3 length is 17 residues. Per germline, CDR1 SGHDN and CDR2 FVKESK.